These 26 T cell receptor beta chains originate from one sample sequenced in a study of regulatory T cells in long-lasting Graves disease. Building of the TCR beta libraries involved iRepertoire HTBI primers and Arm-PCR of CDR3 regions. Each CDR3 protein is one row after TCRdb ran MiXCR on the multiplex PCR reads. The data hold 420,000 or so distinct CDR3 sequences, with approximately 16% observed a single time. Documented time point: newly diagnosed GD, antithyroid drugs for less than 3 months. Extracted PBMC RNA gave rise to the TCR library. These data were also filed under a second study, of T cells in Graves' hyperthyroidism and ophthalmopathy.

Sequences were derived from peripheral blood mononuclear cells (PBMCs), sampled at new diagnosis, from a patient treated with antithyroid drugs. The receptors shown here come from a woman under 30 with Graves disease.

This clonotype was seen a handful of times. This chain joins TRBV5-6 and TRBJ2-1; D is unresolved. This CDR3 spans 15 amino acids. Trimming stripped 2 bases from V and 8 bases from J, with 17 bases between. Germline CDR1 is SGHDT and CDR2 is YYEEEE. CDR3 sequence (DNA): TGTGCCAGCAGCTTTGGCGCGTCCCGAGACGATGAGCAGTTCTTC. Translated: CASSFGASRDDEQFF.

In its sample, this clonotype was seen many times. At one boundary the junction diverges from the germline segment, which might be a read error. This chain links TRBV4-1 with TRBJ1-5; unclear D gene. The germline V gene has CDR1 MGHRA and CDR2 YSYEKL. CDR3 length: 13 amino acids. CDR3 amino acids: CASSQGRNQPQHF. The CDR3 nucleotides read TGTGCCAGCAGCCAAGGGCGCAATCAGCCCCAGCATTTT.

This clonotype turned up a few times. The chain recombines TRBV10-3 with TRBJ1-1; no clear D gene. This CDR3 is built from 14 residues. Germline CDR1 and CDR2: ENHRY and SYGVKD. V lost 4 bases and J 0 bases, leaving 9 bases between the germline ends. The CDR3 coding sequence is TGTGCCATCAGTGGACGGAGGCTGAACACTGAAGCTTTCTTT. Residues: CAISGRRLNTEAFF.

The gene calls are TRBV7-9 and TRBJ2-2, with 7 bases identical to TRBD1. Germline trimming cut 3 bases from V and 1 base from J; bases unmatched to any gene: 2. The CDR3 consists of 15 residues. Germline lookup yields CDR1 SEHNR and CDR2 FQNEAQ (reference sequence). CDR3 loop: CASSFRQGNTGELFF. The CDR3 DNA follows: TGTGCCAGCAGCTTTAGACAGGGGAACACCGGGGAGCTGTTTTTT.

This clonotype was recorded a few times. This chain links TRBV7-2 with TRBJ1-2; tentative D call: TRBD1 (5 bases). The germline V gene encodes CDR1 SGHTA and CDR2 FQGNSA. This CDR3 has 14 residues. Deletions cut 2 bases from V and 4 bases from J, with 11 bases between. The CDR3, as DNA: TGTGCCAGCAGCTTATCGGTGACAGCCTATGGCTACACCTTC. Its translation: CASSLSVTAYGYTF.

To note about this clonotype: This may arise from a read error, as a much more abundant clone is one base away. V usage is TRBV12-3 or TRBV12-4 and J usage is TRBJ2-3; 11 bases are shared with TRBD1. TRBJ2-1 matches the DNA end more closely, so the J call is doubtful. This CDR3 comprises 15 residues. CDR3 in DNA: TGTGCCAGCAGTTTTGGGACAGGGGGTACCTACGAGCAGTTCTTC. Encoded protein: CASSFGTGGTYEQFF.

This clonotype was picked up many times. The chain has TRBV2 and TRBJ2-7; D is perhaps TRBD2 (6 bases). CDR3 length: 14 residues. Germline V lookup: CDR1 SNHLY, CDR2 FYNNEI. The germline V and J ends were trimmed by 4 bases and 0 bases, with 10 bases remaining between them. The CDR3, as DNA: TGTGCCAGCAGTGGGACTAAACACTCCTACGAGCAGTACTTC. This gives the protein CASSGTKHSYEQYF.

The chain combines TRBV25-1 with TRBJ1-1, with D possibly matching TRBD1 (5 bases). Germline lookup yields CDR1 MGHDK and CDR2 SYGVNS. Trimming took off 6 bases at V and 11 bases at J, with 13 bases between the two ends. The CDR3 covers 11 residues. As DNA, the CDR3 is TGTGCCAGCAGGCTGGAGGGGCCCGCTTTCTTT. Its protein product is CASRLEGPAFF. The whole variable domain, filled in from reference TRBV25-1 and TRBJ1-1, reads EADIYQTPRYLVIGTGKKITLECSQTMGHDKMYWYQQDPGMELHLIHYSYGVNSTEKGDLSSESTVSRIRTEHFPLTLESARPSHTSQYLCASRLEGPAFFGQGTRLTVV.

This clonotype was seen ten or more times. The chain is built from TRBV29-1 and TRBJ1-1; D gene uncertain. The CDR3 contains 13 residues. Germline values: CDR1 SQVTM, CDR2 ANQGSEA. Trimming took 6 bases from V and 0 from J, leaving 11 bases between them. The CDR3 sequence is CSVHGLVNTEAFF. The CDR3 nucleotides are TGCAGCGTGCATGGGCTCGTGAACACTGAAGCTTTCTTT.

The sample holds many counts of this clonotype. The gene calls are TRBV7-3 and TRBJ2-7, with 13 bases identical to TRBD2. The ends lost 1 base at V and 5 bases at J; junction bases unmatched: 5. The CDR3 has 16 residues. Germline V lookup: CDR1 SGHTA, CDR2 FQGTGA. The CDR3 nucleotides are TGTGCCAGCAGCTTAATGGGACTAGCGGGATCCGACGAGCAGTACTTC. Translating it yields CASSLMGLAGSDEQYF.

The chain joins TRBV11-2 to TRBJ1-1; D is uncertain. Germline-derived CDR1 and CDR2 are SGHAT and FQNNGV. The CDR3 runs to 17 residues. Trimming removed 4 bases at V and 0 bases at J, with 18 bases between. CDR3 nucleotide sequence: TGTGCCAGCAGCTCCGTCAACCTAGGACCAATGAACACTGAAGCTTTCTTT. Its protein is CASSSVNLGPMNTEAFF. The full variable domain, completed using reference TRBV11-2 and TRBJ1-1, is EAGVAQSPRYKIIEKRQSVAFWCNPISGHATLYWYQQILGQGPKLLIQFQNNGVVDDSQLPKDRFSAERLKGVDSTLKIQPAKLEDSAVYLCASSSVNLGPMNTEAFFGQGTRLTVV.

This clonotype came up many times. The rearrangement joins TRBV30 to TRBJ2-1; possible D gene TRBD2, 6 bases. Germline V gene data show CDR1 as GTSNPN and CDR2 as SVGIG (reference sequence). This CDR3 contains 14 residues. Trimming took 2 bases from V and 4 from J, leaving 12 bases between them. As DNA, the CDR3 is TGTGCCTGGAGTTGGACTGGGGGGTACAATGAGCAGTTCTTC. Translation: CAWSWTGGYNEQFF.

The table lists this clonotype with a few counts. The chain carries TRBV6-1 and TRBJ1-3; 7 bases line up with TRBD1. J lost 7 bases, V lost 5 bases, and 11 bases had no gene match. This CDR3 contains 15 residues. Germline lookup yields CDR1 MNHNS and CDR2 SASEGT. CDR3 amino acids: CASSTPRGILNTIYF. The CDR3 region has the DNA TGTGCCAGCAGTACCCCCAGGGGGATCCTCAACACCATATATTTT.

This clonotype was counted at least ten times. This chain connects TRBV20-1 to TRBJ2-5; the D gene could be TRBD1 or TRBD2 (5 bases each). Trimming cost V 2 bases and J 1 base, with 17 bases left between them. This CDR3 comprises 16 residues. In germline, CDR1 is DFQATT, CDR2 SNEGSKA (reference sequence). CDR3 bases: TGCAGTGCTAGAAGTGACAAGGGACGCCCCCAAGAGACCCAGTACTTC. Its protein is CSARSDKGRPQETQYF.

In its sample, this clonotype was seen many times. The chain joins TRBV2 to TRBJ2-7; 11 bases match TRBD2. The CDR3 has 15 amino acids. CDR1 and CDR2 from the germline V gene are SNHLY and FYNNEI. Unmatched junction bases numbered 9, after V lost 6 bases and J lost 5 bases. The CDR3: CASSHLLAGENEQYF. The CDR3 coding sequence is TGTGCCAGCAGCCACCTACTAGCGGGAGAGAACGAGCAGTACTTC.

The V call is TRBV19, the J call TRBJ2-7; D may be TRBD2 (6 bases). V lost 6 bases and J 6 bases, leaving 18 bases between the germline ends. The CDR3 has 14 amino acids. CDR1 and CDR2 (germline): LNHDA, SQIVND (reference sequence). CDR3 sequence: CASRPTRRHSEQYF. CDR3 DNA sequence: TGTGCCAGTAGGCCGACTAGGAGGCACAGCGAGCAGTACTTC.

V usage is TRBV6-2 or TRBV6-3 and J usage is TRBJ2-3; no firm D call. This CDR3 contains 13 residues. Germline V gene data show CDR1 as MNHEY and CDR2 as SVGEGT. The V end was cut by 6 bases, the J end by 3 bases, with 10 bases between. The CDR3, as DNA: TGTGCCAGCAGAACACCAATTACAGATACGCAGTATTTT. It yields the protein CASRTPITDTQYF.

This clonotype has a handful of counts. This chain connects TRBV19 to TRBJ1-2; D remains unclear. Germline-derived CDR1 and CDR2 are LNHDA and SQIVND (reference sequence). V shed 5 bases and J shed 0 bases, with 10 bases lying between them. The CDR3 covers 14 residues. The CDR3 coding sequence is TGTGCCAGTAGTCAGCTGCCCCCTAACTATGGCTACACCTTC. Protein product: CASSQLPPNYGYTF.

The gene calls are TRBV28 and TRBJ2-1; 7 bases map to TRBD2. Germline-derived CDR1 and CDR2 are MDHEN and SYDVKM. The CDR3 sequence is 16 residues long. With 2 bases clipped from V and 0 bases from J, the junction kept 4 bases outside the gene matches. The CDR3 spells CASSLGGRSSYNEQFF. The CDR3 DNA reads TGTGCCAGCAGTTTAGGCGGGAGAAGCTCCTACAATGAGCAGTTCTTC.

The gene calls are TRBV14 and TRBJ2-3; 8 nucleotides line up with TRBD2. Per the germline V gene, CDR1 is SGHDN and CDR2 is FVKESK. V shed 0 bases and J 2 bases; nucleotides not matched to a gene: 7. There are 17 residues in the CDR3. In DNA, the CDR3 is TGTGCCAGCAGCCAAGAATTCCGGGAGGGCAACACAGATACGCAGTATTTT. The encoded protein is CASSQEFREGNTDTQYF.

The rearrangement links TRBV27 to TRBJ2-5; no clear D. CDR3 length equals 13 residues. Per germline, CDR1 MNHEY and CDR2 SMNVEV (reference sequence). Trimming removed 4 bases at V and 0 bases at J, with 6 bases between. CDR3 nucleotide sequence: TGTGCCAGCAGTTCCCTGTACCAAGAGACCCAGTACTTC. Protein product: CASSSLYQETQYF.

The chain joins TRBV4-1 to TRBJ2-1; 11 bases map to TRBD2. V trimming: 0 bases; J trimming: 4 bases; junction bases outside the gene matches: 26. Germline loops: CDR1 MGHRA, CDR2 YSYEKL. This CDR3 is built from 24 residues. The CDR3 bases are TGCGCCAGCAGCCAAGAGGACCGTGGAGGTAGCGGGAGGGTCCACACTTACAAGTACAATGAGCAGTTCTTC. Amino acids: CASSQEDRGGSGRVHTYKYNEQFF.

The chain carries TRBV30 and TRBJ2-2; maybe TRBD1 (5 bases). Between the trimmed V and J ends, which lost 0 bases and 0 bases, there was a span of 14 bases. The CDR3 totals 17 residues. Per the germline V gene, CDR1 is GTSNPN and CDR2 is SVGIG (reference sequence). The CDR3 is CAWSVPWGFSNTGELFF. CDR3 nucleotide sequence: TGTGCCTGGAGTGTACCATGGGGCTTCTCGAACACCGGGGAGCTGTTTTTT.

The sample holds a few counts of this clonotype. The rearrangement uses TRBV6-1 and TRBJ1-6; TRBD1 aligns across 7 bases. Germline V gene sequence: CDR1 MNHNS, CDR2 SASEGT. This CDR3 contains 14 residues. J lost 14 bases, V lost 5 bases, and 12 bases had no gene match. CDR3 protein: CASSQSHRQGTLHF. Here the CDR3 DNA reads TGTGCCAGCAGTCAGTCCCACCGACAGGGTACCCTCCACTTT.

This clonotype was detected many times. The CDR3 DNA reads as TGCGCCAGCAGCTTGGCTACTAGCGGGAGTTCGGGAGAGCAGTTCTTC. This gives the protein CASSLATSGSSGEQFF. The rearrangement joins TRBV5-1 to TRBJ2-1; TRBD2 aligns across 11 bases. CDR1 and CDR2 from the germline V gene are SGHRS and YFSETQ. The CDR3 contains 16 residues. Losses at the gene ends were 0 bases for V and 10 bases for J; bases not matched to a gene: 9.

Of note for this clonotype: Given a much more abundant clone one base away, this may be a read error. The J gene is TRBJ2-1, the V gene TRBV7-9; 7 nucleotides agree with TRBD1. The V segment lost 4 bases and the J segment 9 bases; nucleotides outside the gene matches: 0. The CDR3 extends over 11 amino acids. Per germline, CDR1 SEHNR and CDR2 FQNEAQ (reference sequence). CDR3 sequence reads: CASSSGGEQFF. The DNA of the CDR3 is TGTGCCAGCAGCTCAGGGGGTGAGCAGTTCTTC. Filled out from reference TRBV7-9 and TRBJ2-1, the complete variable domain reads DTGVSQNPRHKITKRGQNVTFRCDPISEHNRLYWYRQTLGQGPEFLTYFQNEAQLEKSRLLSDRFSAERPKGSFSTLEIQRTEQGDSAMYLCASSSGGEQFFGPGTRLTVL.